Listed below are T cell receptor beta chains from one sample, sequenced in a study of T cells after yellow fever vaccination. TCRdb recomputed calls from the 5' RACE reads with MiXCR, one row per CDR3 protein. The table includes hundreds of thousands of distinct CDR3 sequences, 9% to 15% detected once. Sequencing used PBMCs, obtained on the day of the yellow fever booster vaccination. The receptors derive from a young man who received the YFV17D yellow fever vaccine. Each CDR3 is given with its conserved first and last residue. D genes are given only for firm matches. Part of the rows lack a size; the others show once, few, many or a class for expanded clones.

V: TRBV6-5
D: .
size: few
J: TRBJ2-1
CDR3: CASSYGGTITYNEQFF
DNA: TGTGCCAGCAGTTACGGGGGGACCATCACCTACAATGAGCAGTTCTTC

V: TRBV6-2/TRBV6-3
D: .
size: many
J: TRBJ2-3
CDR3: CASSGLGADTQYF
DNA: TGTGCCAGCAGTGGCCTCGGAGCGGATACGCAGTATTTT

V: TRBV9
D: .
size: few
J: TRBJ2-6
CDR3: CASSVGFSGLGANVLTF
DNA: TGTGCCAGCAGCGTGGGTTTCAGTGGGCTGGGGGCCAACGTCCTGACTTTC

V: TRBV10-3
D: .
size: .
J: TRBJ2-2
CDR3: CAINSRGPNTGELFF
DNA: TGTGCCATCAATTCCAGGGGCCCCAACACCGGGGAGCTGTTTTTT

V: TRBV20-1
D: TRBD1
size: few
J: TRBJ1-3
CDR3: CSAYRDRGNTIYF
DNA: TGCAGTGCCTACCGGGACAGGGGAAACACCATATATTTT

V: TRBV5-1
D: TRBD2
size: .
J: TRBJ2-1
CDR3: CASSLGPGLETGGQFF
DNA: TGCGCCAGCAGCTTGGGGCCGGGACTAGAAACGGGGGGGCAGTTCTTC

V: TRBV5-5
D: .
size: .
J: TRBJ1-1
CDR3: CARSSWTDTEAFF
DNA: TGTGCCAGGAGCTCCTGGACAGACACTGAAGCTTTCTTT

V: TRBV5-1
D: .
size: .
J: TRBJ2-5
CDR3: CASSPPGVSGQTQYF
DNA: TGCGCCAGCAGCCCCCCCGGGGTCTCGGGGCAGACCCAGTACTTC

V: TRBV12-3/TRBV12-4
D: .
size: few
J: TRBJ2-3
CDR3: CASSGGTLGGDTQYF
DNA: TGTGCCAGCAGTGGCGGGACACTTGGGGGGGATACGCAGTATTTT

V: TRBV20-1
D: .
size: few
J: TRBJ2-5
CDR3: CSAVGSSSHVQQETQYF
DNA: TGCAGTGCTGTCGGGAGCAGCTCCCACGTCCAACAAGAGACCCAGTACTTC

V: TRBV6-2/TRBV6-3
D: TRBD1
size: .
J: TRBJ1-5
CDR3: CASSSTGTNQPQHF
DNA: TGTGCCAGCAGTTCGACAGGGACCAATCAGCCCCAGCATTTT

V: TRBV30
D: .
size: few
J: TRBJ2-5
CDR3: CAWSVSLRRVKSQETQYF
DNA: TGTGCCTGGAGTGTCAGCCTTCGGAGAGTGAAGAGCCAAGAGACCCAGTACTTC

V: TRBV18
D: TRBD2
size: few
J: TRBJ2-1
CDR3: CASSPFTSGSQTSYNEQFF
DNA: TGTGCCAGCTCACCTTTTACTAGCGGGAGCCAAACCTCCTACAATGAGCAGTTCTTC

V: TRBV5-1
D: .
size: few
J: TRBJ1-2
CDR3: CASSLGGGPANYGYTF
DNA: TGCGCCAGCAGCTTGGGAGGAGGGCCCGCTAACTATGGCTACACCTTC

V: TRBV5-4
D: TRBD2
size: few
J: TRBJ2-5
CDR3: CASSSGTRSQETQYF
DNA: TGTGCCAGCAGCTCAGGGACTAGGAGCCAAGAGACCCAGTACTTC

V: TRBV5-1
D: TRBD2
size: .
J: TRBJ2-1
CDR3: CASSLEPSGMKEQFF
DNA: TGCGCCAGCAGCTTGGAGCCTAGCGGGATGAAGGAGCAGTTCTTC

V: TRBV20-1
D: .
size: .
J: TRBJ2-1
CDR3: CSARGDTEHYNEQFF
DNA: TGCAGTGCTAGGGGTGATACAGAGCACTACAATGAGCAGTTCTTC

V: TRBV27
D: .
size: few
J: TRBJ1-2
CDR3: CASSWFGQLYGYTF
DNA: TGTGCCAGCAGTTGGTTCGGGCAGCTCTATGGCTACACCTTC

V: TRBV28
D: TRBD1
size: few
J: TRBJ2-5
CDR3: CASSSPRGQGLKTQYF
DNA: TGTGCCAGCAGTTCCCCCCGCGGACAGGGTTTAAAGACCCAGTACTTC

V: TRBV19
D: .
size: .
J: TRBJ1-1
CDR3: CASSLDSTRWTEAFF
DNA: TGTGCCAGTAGTCTTGACAGTACCCGGTGGACTGAAGCTTTCTTT

V: TRBV12-3/TRBV12-4
D: .
size: many
J: TRBJ2-7
CDR3: CASSLEGGTNEQYF
DNA: TGTGCCAGCAGTTTAGAGGGGGGTACTAACGAGCAGTACTTC

V: TRBV12-5
D: .
size: .
J: TRBJ2-5
CDR3: CASGKPGHQETQYF
DNA: TGTGCTAGTGGTAAACCGGGACACCAAGAGACCCAGTACTTC

V: TRBV5-4
D: .
size: .
J: TRBJ2-3
CDR3: CASSLDSSSTDTQYF
DNA: TGTGCCAGCAGCTTGGACTCCAGCTCCACAGATACGCAGTATTTT

V: TRBV4-3
D: .
size: .
J: TRBJ1-2
CDR3: CASSQVGGRARYGYTF
DNA: TGCGCCAGCAGCCAAGTGGGGGGCAGGGCTCGCTATGGCTACACCTTC

V: TRBV5-1
D: .
size: .
J: TRBJ2-2
CDR3: CASSGNSGTGELFF
DNA: TGCGCCAGCAGCGGTAACAGCGGGACCGGGGAGCTGTTTTTT

V: TRBV7-3
D: TRBD1
size: .
J: TRBJ1-1
CDR3: CASSSWGGGGLVF
DNA: TGTGCCAGCAGCTCGTGGGGCGGAGGGGGCTTAGTCTTT

V: TRBV24-1
D: .
size: few
J: TRBJ2-6
CDR3: CATSDTSMGGANVLTF
DNA: TGTGCCACCAGTGACACCTCGATGGGGGGGGCCAACGTCCTGACTTTC

V: TRBV5-1
D: TRBD2
size: .
J: TRBJ2-3
CDR3: CASSPEVAGVADTQYF
DNA: TGCGCCAGCAGTCCCGAGGTAGCGGGAGTGGCAGATACGCAGTATTTT

V: TRBV5-1
D: TRBD2
size: few
J: TRBJ2-1
CDR3: CASSLSGVLREADEQFF
DNA: TGCGCCAGCAGCTTGTCTGGGGTCCTGCGGGAGGCGGATGAGCAGTTCTTC

V: TRBV21-1
D: .
size: .
J: TRBJ2-5
CDR3: CASKETDQETQYF
DNA: TGTGCCAGCAAGGAGACAGACCAAGAGACCCAGTACTTC

V: TRBV20-1
D: .
size: .
J: TRBJ1-4
CDR3: CSARDVGGNEKLFF
DNA: TGCAGTGCTAGAGATGTCGGGGGTAATGAAAAACTGTTTTTT

V: TRBV5-1
D: .
size: .
J: TRBJ2-3
CDR3: CASSELRDSTDTQYF
DNA: TGCGCCAGCAGCGAACTCCGGGACAGCACAGATACGCAGTATTTT

V: TRBV27
D: TRBD1
size: .
J: TRBJ1-4
CDR3: CASNPLGQPIGKLFF
DNA: TGTGCCAGCAACCCTCTGGGACAGCCGATCGGAAAACTGTTTTTT

V: TRBV29-1
D: TRBD2
size: .
J: TRBJ2-1
CDR3: CSVAGTSGYNEQFF
DNA: TGCAGCGTCGCCGGGACTAGCGGTTACAATGAGCAGTTCTTC

V: TRBV27
D: .
size: few
J: TRBJ2-1
CDR3: CASSLKPLGSEQFF
DNA: TGTGCCAGCAGTTTAAAGCCCCTTGGTAGTGAGCAGTTCTTC

V: TRBV5-1
D: .
size: few
J: TRBJ2-1
CDR3: CASSLGLTEGNEQFF
DNA: TGCGCCAGCAGCTTGGGACTCACCGAGGGCAATGAGCAGTTCTTC

V: TRBV20-1
D: .
size: few
J: TRBJ2-1
CDR3: CSARDLGRAYNEQFF
DNA: TGCAGTGCTAGAGATTTGGGCCGAGCCTACAATGAGCAGTTCTTC

V: TRBV20-1
D: TRBD1
size: .
J: TRBJ1-4
CDR3: CSPQGKGAGEKLFF
DNA: TGCAGCCCCCAAGGGAAGGGGGCCGGAGAAAAACTGTTTTTT

V: TRBV3-1
D: .
size: once
J: TRBJ2-2
CDR3: CASSSSGTHTGELFF
DNA: TGTGCCAGCAGCTCCTCCGGGACACACACCGGGGAGCTGTTTTTT

V: TRBV10-3
D: .
size: once
J: TRBJ2-5
CDR3: CAIRADSLETQYF
DNA: TGTGCCATCAGAGCGGACAGTTTGGAGACCCAGTACTTC

V: TRBV13
D: TRBD1
size: .
J: TRBJ2-7
CDR3: CASSVQQGASYEQYF
DNA: TGTGCCAGCAGCGTGCAACAGGGGGCCTCCTACGAGCAGTACTTC

V: TRBV29-1
D: .
size: .
J: TRBJ1-1
CDR3: CSVRVTKSVGEAFF
DNA: TGCAGCGTTCGGGTAACGAAATCGGTCGGTGAAGCTTTCTTT